Shown below are 24 T cell receptor beta chains from a single sample sequenced in a study of Graves' ophthalmopathy and Graves' hyperthyroidism. RNA transcripts provided the template for amplifying TCR beta CDR3 regions. Second-round multiplex PCR followed a first-round RT-PCR using HTBI primers. MiXCR, applied by TCRdb to the multiplex PCR reads, yields one record per CDR3 protein. The sample consists of hundreds of thousands of distinct CDR3 sequences, approximately 21% of them appearing once. The sample was peripheral blood. The receptors here all came from a young woman with stable Graves' hyperthyroidism. Some clones in this sample may be carry-over from other donors' samples.

In this sample, this clonotype turned up a few times. CDR3 in amino acids: CASSFTGREPQHF. For the CDR3, the DNA is TGTGCCAGCAGCTTTACAGGGAGGGAGCCCCAGCATTTT. The chain combines TRBV11-2 with TRBJ1-5, with TRBD1 as a possible D gene (6 bases). The CDR3 loop spans 13 amino acids. Germline V gene lookup returns CDR1 SGHAT and CDR2 FQNNGV. V lost 3 bases to trimming and J lost 8 bases, with 11 bases between them.

This clonotype occurred many times. This chain joins TRBV12-3 or TRBV12-4 and TRBJ2-7; D uncertain. Trimming shortened V by 5 bases and J by 2 bases, and 13 bases separated the two germline ends. The CDR3 is made up of 14 amino acids. CDR3 residues: CASSLIRPPYEQYF. In DNA, the CDR3 is TGTGCCAGCAGTCTCATAAGGCCCCCCTACGAGCAGTACTTC.

This clonotype was counted at least ten times. The gene calls are TRBV13 and TRBJ2-7; no definite D call. Trimming stripped 7 bases from V and 3 bases from J, with 13 bases between. Germline V gene sequence: CDR1 PRHDT, CDR2 FYEKMQ (reference sequence). This CDR3 contains 13 residues. The CDR3 coding sequence is TGTGCCAGCACTGCGTTGACCGGCTACGAGCAGTACTTC. This encodes CASTALTGYEQYF.

This clonotype was recorded at least ten times. The chain uses TRBV20-1 and TRBJ1-1; no clear D. V gave up 5 bases and J gave up 5 bases, with 12 bases separating them. Germline loops: CDR1 DFQATT, CDR2 SNEGSKA (reference sequence). The CDR3 extends over 12 amino acids. The CDR3 sequence: CSAQLQSTEAFF. The CDR3 DNA reads TGCAGTGCTCAGCTACAGAGTACTGAAGCTTTCTTT.

This clonotype occurred many times. The chain employs TRBV28 and TRBJ1-2; D might be TRBD1 (5 bases). The CDR3 contains 14 residues. CDR1 and CDR2 from the germline V gene are MDHEN and SYDVKM. V dropped 6 bases and J dropped 4 bases, with 15 bases sitting between them. The CDR3 bases are TGTGCCAGCAGCCACCACAGGCGAGGCTATGGCTACACCTTC. It encodes CASSHHRRGYGYTF.

V and J are TRBV9 and TRBJ1-2; D call uncertain. The CDR3 covers 15 residues. Trimming shortened V by 0 bases and J by 0 bases, and 9 bases separated the two germline ends. Germline V CDR1 and CDR2: SGDLS, YYNGEE. CDR3 in amino acids: CASSVDLGANYGYTF. CDR3 sequence (DNA): TGTGCCAGCAGCGTAGACCTGGGTGCTAACTATGGCTACACCTTC.

This clonotype was seen repeatedly, ten times or more. J is TRBJ2-7 and V is TRBV6-1; no firm D call. Germline V gives CDR1 MNHNS, CDR2 SASEGT. There are 13 residues in the CDR3. With 6 bases removed from V and 2 bases from J, the gap between germline ends came to 11 bases. CDR3 amino acids: CASSENDPYEQYF. CDR3 nucleotide sequence: TGTGCCAGCAGCGAAAACGACCCCTACGAGCAGTACTTC.

The chain couples TRBV12-3 or TRBV12-4 to TRBJ2-5; no reliable D call. The CDR3 extends over 14 amino acids. The V end lost 4 bases, the J end lost 7 bases, and 16 bases lay between the germline ends. CDR3 sequence: CASSSSKGLATQYF. The DNA for the CDR3 is TGTGCCAGCAGTTCCTCTAAGGGCCTGGCGACCCAGTACTTC.

This clonotype was counted at least ten times. The chain joins TRBV29-1 to TRBJ1-1; TRBD1 agrees at 8 bases. The germline gives CDR1 SQVTM, CDR2 ANQGSEA. Germline trimming cut 4 bases from V and 0 bases from J; bases unmatched to any gene: 4. This CDR3 region has 14 residues. The CDR3 protein is CSVGGQAMNTEAFF. The CDR3 nucleotides read TGCAGCGTTGGGGGACAGGCGATGAACACTGAAGCTTTCTTT.

This clonotype has ten or more counts. The chain recombines TRBV6-1 with TRBJ1-1; D is uncertain. The CDR3 totals 12 residues. Germline values: CDR1 MNHNS, CDR2 SASEGT. V was trimmed by 6 bases and J by 3 bases, leaving 8 bases between them. The CDR3, as DNA: TGTGCCAGCAGAGTCACAGACACTGAAGCTTTCTTT. This encodes CASRVTDTEAFF.

As for this clonotype: An end of the junction does not agree with germline; a read error may underlie this. The chain has TRBV14 and TRBJ1-1; TRBD1 aligns across 8 bases. Per germline, CDR1 SGHDN and CDR2 FVKESK. The length of the CDR3 is 15 residues. This CDR3 is CAQIAGGGMNTEAVF. CDR3 in DNA: TGTGCCCAAATCGCAGGGGGCGGAATGAACACTGAAGCTGTCTTT. The full variable domain, its missing parts supplied by reference TRBV14 and TRBJ1-1, is EAGVTQFPSHSVIEKGQTVTLRCDPISGHDNLYWYRRVMGKEIKFLLHFVKESKQDESGMPNNRFLAERTGGTYSTLKVQPAELEDSGVYFCAQIAGGGMNTEAVFGQGTRLTVV.

This clonotype showed up many times. The chain has TRBV12-3 or TRBV12-4 and TRBJ1-5; D call uncertain. The CDR3 totals 13 residues. The V end was cut by 5 bases, the J end by 2 bases, with 7 bases between. The CDR3 protein is CASSRNGNQPQHF. DNA of the CDR3: TGTGCCAGCAGTCGGAACGGCAATCAGCCCCAGCATTTT.

This clonotype appeared many times. The V and J genes are TRBV20-1 and TRBJ1-2, with 11 nucleotides matching TRBD1. CDR1 and CDR2 from the germline V gene are DFQATT and SNEGSKA (reference sequence). The CDR3 totals 13 residues. V was clipped by 6 bases and J by 7 bases; unmatched bases: 7. The DNA for the CDR3 is TGCAGTGCCCGGGACAGGGGGTACGGTGGCTACACCTTC. This gives the protein CSARDRGYGGYTF.

This clonotype has ten or more counts. The CDR3 reads CASSLKGRRTEAFF. The CDR3, as DNA: TGTGCCAGCAGTTTAAAGGGGAGGCGAACTGAAGCTTTCTTT. The rearrangement uses TRBV12-3 or TRBV12-4 and TRBJ1-1; D might be TRBD1 (5 bases). The CDR3 consists of 14 residues. Trimming stripped 2 bases from V and 5 bases from J, with 12 bases between.

This chain links TRBV2 with TRBJ2-5; 8 bases line up with TRBD2. Germline assignment: CDR1 SNHLY and CDR2 FYNNEI. V was pared by 6 bases and J by 5 bases, with 8 bases of the junction left unmatched. This CDR3 comprises 14 residues. The CDR3 reads CASSQPGLEETQYF. The CDR3 bases are TGTGCCAGCAGCCAGCCGGGACTAGAGGAGACCCAGTACTTC.

This clonotype occurred many times. The chain carries TRBV29-1 and TRBJ1-2; TRBD1 might be the D (5 bases). This CDR3 comprises 12 residues. V shed 7 bases and J shed 14 bases, with 23 bases lying between them. Germline V gene lookup returns CDR1 SQVTM and CDR2 ANQGSEA. CDR3 in DNA: TGCAGCGACCAGAGGGGAACAATGGCTACGACCTTC. This codes for CSDQRGTMATTF.

This clonotype was observed at least ten times. The chain links TRBV6-1 to TRBJ2-7; D remains ambiguous. The V end was cut by 10 bases, the J end by 5 bases, with 15 bases between. CDR1 is MNHNS, CDR2 SASEGT, per germline. This CDR3 has 12 amino acids. This chain's CDR3 is CAKRAGVHEQYF. CDR3 in DNA: TGTGCCAAACGGGCAGGCGTCCACGAGCAGTACTTC.

This clonotype has at least ten counts. The V gene is TRBV4-2, the J gene TRBJ1-2, with TRBD1 matching over 8 bases. The CDR3 consists of 14 residues. Per germline, CDR1 LGHNA and CDR2 YNFKEQ. The ends lost 3 bases at V and 6 bases at J; junction bases unmatched: 6. The CDR3 sequence: CASSHDRGEDGYTF. CDR3 bases: TGTGCCAGCAGCCATGACAGGGGTGAGGATGGCTACACCTTC.

The V and J genes are TRBV5-6 and TRBJ2-4; D is perhaps TRBD1 (6 bases). This CDR3 spans 17 amino acids. Between the trimmed V and J ends, which lost 4 bases and 0 bases, there was a span of 17 bases. Germline CDR1 and CDR2: SGHDT and YYEEEE. The DNA of the CDR3 is TGTGCCAGCAGCATAAGGACAGTGATCCCAGCCAAAAACATTCAGTACTTC. Protein sequence: CASSIRTVIPAKNIQYF.

This clonotype was seen repeatedly, ten times or more. This CDR3 reads CASSQGHSGLAGEQYF. The CDR3 coding sequence is TGTGCCAGCAGCCAGGGACACTCCGGACTAGCGGGTGAGCAGTACTTC. The J gene is TRBJ2-7, the V gene TRBV14; 11 bases match TRBD2. Germline CDR1 reads SGHDN; CDR2 reads FVKESK. The CDR3 consists of 16 residues. V lost 3 bases to trimming and J lost 7 bases; unmatched junction nucleotides: 11.

The V call is TRBV5-5, the J call TRBJ2-4, with D perhaps TRBD1 (6 bases). This CDR3 has 18 amino acids. V lost 0 bases and J 8 bases, leaving 24 bases between the germline ends. Germline assignment: CDR1 SGHKS and CDR2 YYEKEE (reference sequence). Here the CDR3 DNA reads TGTGCCAGCAGCTTGGTCGCTGGCTCCAGGGGTACTCTAGACATTCAGTACTTC. Residues: CASSLVAGSRGTLDIQYF.

This clonotype was observed at least ten times. The V call is TRBV7-9, the J call TRBJ1-2, with D possibly being TRBD1 (6 bases). The V gene's germline CDR1 is SEHNR and CDR2 FQNEAQ (reference sequence). The CDR3 spans 14 residues. Trimming cost V 5 bases and J 3 bases, with 13 bases left between them. CDR3 sequence reads: CASSTGQLDYGYTF. In DNA, the CDR3 is TGTGCCAGCAGCACCGGACAGTTGGACTATGGCTACACCTTC.

V gene TRBV11-3 combines with J gene TRBJ2-5, with 8 bases that match TRBD2. CDR1 and CDR2 (germline): SGHNT, YENEEA. V dropped 4 bases and J dropped 4; count of bases not matched to a gene: 14. CDR3 size: 17 residues. In nucleotides, the CDR3 is TGTGCCAGCAGCTCCTCTTGGGGTAGCGGGAAGGTAGAGACCCAGTACTTC. Amino acid sequence: CASSSSWGSGKVETQYF.

This clonotype was picked up many times. The chain uses TRBV3-1 and TRBJ1-1; D unclear. CDR3 size: 15 residues. Germline V gives CDR1 LGHDT, CDR2 YNNKEL (reference sequence). Trimming pared 1 base from V and 5 bases from J, leaving 14 bases between. Written as DNA, the CDR3 is TGTGCCAGCAGCCAAGTCTCGAGGGCCGGTACTGAAGCTTTCTTT. This sequence encodes CASSQVSRAGTEAFF.